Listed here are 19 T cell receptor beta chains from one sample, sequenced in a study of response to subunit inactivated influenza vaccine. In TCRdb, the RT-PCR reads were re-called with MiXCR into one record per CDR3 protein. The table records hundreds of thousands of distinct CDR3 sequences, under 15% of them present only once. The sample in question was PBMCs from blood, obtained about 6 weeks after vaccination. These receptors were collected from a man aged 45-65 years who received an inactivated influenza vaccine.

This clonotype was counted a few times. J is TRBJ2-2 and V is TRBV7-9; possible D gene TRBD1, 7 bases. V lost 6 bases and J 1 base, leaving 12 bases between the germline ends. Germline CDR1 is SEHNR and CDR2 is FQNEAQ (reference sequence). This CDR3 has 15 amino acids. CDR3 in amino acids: CASRSRGENTGELFF. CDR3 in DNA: TGTGCCAGCAGAAGCAGGGGGGAGAACACCGGGGAGCTGTTTTTT.

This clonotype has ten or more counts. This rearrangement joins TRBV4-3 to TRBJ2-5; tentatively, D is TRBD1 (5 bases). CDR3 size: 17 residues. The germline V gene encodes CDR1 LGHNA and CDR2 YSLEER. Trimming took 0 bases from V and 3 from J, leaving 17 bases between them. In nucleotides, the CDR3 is TGCGCCAGCAGCCAAGACGTTCCAACAGGTGGAGAAGAGACCCAGTACTTC. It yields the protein CASSQDVPTGGEETQYF.

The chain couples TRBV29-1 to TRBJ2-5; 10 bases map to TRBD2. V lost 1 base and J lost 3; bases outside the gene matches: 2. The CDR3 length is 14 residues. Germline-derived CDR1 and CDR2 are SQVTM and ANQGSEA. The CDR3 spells CSVEGGLAEETQYF. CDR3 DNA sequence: TGCAGCGTTGAAGGCGGACTAGCGGAAGAGACCCAGTACTTC.

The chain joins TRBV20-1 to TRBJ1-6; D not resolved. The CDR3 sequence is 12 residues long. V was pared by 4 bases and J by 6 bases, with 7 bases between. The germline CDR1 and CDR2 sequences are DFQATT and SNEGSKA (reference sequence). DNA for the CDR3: TGCAGTGCTACGGACGGTAATTCACCCCTCCACTTT. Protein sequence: CSATDGNSPLHF.

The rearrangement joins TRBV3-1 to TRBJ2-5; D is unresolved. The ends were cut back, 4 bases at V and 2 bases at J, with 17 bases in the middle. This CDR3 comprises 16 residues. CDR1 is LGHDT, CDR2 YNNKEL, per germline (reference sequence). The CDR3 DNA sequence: TGTGCCAGCAGCCGCCGAGGATACTCGGCACAAGAGACCCAGTACTTC. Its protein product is CASSRRGYSAQETQYF.

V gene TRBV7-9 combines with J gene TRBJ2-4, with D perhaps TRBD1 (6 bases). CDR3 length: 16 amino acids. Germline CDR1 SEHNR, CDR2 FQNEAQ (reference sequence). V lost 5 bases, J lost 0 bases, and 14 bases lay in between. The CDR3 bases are TGTGCCAGCAGCCTCCGGACAGATGGAGCCAAAAACATTCAGTACTTC. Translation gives CASSLRTDGAKNIQYF.

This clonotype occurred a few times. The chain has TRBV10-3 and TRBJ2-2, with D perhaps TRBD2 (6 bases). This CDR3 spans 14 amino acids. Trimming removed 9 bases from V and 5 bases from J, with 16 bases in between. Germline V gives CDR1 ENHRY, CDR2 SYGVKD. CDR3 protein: CAISWSGGTGELFF. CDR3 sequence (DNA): TGTGCCATATCCTGGTCTGGGGGGACCGGGGAGCTGTTTTTT.

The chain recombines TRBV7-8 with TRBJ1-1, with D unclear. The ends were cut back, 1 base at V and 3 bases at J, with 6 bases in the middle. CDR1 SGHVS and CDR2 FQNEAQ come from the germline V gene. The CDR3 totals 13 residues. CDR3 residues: CASSLVKDTEAFF. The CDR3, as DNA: TGTGCCAGCAGCTTAGTGAAGGACACTGAAGCTTTCTTT. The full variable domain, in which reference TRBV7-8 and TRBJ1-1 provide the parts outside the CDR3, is GAGVSQSPRYKVAKRGQDVALRCDPISGHVSLFWYQQALGQGPEFLTYFQNEAQLDKSGLPSDRFFAERPEGSVSTLKIQRTQQEDSAVYLCASSLVKDTEAFFGQGTRLTVV.

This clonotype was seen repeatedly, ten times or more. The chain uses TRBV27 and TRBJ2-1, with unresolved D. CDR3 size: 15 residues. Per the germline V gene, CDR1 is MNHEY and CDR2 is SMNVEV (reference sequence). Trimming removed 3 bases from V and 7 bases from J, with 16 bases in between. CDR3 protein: CASSFGWVGLNEQFF. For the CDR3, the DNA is TGTGCCAGCAGTTTCGGTTGGGTAGGGTTGAATGAGCAGTTCTTC.

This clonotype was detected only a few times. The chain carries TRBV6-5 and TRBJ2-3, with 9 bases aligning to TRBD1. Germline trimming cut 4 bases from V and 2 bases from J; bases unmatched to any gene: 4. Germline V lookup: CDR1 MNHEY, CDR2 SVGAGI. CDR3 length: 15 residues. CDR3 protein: CASSLQGAVTDTQYF. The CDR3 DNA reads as TGTGCCAGCAGTTTACAGGGGGCTGTCACAGATACGCAGTATTTT.

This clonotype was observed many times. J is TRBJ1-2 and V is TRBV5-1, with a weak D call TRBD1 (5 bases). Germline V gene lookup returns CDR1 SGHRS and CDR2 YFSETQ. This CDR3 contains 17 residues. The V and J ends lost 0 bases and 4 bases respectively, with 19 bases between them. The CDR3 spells CASSLDGAPTPRYGYTF. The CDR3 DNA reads TGCGCCAGCAGCTTGGACGGGGCTCCTACTCCCCGCTATGGCTACACCTTC.

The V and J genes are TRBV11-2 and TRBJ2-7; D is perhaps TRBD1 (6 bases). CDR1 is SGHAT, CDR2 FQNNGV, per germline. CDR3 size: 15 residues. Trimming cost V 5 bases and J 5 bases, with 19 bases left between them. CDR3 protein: CASSQRGRSGHEQYF. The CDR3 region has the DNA TGTGCCAGCAGCCAGAGGGGGAGATCTGGGCACGAGCAGTACTTC.

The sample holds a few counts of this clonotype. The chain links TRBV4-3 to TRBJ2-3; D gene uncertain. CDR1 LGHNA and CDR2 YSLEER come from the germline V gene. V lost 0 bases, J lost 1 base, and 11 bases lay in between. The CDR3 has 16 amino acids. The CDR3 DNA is TGCGCCAGCAGCCAAGATTGGCCTCAAGGCACAGATACGCAGTATTTT. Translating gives CASSQDWPQGTDTQYF.

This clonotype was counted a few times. This chain's CDR3 is CASSYGTSGRYYEQYF. CDR3 coding DNA: TGTGCCAGCAGCTACGGGACTAGCGGGAGATATTACGAGCAGTACTTC. The chain has TRBV5-6 and TRBJ2-7, with 14 bases matching TRBD2. This CDR3 contains 16 residues. Germline V lookup: CDR1 SGHDT, CDR2 YYEEEE. After removal of 3 bases from V and 4 bases from J, the junction contained 6 bases not matched to a gene.

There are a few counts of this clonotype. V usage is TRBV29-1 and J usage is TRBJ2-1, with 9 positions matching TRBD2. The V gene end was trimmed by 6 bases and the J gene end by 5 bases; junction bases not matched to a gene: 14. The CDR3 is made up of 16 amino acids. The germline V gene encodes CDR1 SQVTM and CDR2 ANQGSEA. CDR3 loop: CSVRLPRSGGNNEQFF. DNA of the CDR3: TGCAGCGTAAGGCTCCCCCGGAGCGGGGGGAACAATGAGCAGTTCTTC.

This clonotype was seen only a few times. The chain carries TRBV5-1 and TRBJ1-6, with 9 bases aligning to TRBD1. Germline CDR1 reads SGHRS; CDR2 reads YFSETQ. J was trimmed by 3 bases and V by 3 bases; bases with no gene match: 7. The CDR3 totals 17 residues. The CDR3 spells CASSSTTGGLYNSPLHF. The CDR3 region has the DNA TGCGCCAGCAGCTCGACGACAGGGGGTCTCTATAATTCACCCCTCCACTTT.

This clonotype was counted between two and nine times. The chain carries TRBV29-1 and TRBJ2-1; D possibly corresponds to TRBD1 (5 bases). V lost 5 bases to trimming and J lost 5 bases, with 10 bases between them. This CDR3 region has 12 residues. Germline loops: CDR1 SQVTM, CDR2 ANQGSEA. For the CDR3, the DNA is TGCAGCGTTACGCCAGGGCACAATGAGCAGTTCTTC. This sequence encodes CSVTPGHNEQFF.

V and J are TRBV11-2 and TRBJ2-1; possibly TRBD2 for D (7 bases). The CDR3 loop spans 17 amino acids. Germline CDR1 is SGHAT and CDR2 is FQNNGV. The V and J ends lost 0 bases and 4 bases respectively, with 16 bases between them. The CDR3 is CASSLDGRGQPYNEQFF. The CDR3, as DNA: TGTGCCAGCAGCTTAGACGGGCGGGGGCAGCCGTACAATGAGCAGTTCTTC.

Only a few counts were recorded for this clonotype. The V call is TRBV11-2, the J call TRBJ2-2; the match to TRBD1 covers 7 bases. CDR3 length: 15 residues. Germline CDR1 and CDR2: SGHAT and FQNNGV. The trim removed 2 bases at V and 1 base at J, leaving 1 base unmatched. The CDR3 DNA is TGTGCCAGCAGCTTATGGACAGGGAACACCGGGGAGCTGTTTTTT. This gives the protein CASSLWTGNTGELFF.